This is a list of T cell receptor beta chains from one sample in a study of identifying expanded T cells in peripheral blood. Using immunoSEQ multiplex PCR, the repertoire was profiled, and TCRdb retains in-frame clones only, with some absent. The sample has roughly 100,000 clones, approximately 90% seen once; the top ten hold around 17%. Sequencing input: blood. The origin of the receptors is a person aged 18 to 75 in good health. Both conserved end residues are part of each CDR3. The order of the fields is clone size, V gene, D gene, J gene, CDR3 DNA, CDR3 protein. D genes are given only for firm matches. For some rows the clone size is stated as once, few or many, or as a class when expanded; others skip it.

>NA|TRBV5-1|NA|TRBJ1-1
TGCGCCAGCAGCCCAACAGCGAATCAGGACACTGAAGCTTTCTTT
CASSPTANQDTEAFF
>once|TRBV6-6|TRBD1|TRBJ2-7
TGTGCCAGCAGTTACGGGCAGGGGGCCTCCGAGCAGTACTTC
CASSYGQGASEQYF
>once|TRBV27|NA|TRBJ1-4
TGTGCCAGCAGTTCGGACCTCTCCCTAGGGGAAAAACTGTTTTTT
CASSSDLSLGEKLFF
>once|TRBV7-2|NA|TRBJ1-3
TGTGCCAGCAGCTCGGGAGTAAACACCATATATTTT
CASSSGVNTIYF
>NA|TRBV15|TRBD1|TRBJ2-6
TGTGCCACCAGCAGAGGCCAGGGGGCCTTCTCTGGGGCCAACGTCCTGACTTTC
CATSRGQGAFSGANVLTF
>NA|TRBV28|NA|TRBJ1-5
TGTGCCAGCATCTTGACCCCGGGGGCTACTGGCAATCAGCCCCAGCATTTT
CASILTPGATGNQPQHF
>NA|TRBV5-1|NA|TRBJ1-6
TGCGCCAGCAGGGCGGACTCGGATTCACCCCTCCACTTT
CASRADSDSPLHF
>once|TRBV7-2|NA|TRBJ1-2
TGTGCCAGCAGCTCCCGGGCCCCCGTGGATGGCTACACCTTC
CASSSRAPVDGYTF
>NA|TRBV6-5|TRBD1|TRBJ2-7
TGCGCCAGCGGTCGGACAGGCGTCTTCTACGAGCAGTACTTC
CASGRTGVFYEQYF
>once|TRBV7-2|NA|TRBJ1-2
TGTGCCAGCAGCTTAGAAGGTCGGGCCCACCCGCATGGCTACACCTTC
CASSLEGRAHPHGYTF
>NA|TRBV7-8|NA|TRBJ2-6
TGTGCCAGCAGCTTAGTACAGGTCGGGGTCCTGACTTTC
CASSLVQVGVLTF
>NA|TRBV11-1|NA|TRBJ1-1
TGTGCCAGCAGCCTACAGGGTCGGACTGAAGCTTTCTTT
CASSLQGRTEAFF
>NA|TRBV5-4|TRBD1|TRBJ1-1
TGTGCCAGCAGCTGGGACAGGAACACTGAAGCTTTCTTT
CASSWDRNTEAFF
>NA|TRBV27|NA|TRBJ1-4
TGTGCCAGCAGTTTAAAAGGGGCGGTTGAAAAACTGTTTTTT
CASSLKGAVEKLFF
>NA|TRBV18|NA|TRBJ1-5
TGTGCCAGCTCACCGGGGGGGGCGCGGGTCAATCAGCCCCAGCATTTT
CASSPGGARVNQPQHF
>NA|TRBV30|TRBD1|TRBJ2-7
TGTGCCTGGACCGGGACAGGGGGGTACGAGCAGTACTTC
CAWTGTGGYEQYF
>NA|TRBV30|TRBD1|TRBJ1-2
TGTGCCTGTACGGACAGGGGCGGTGGCTACACCTTC
CACTDRGGGYTF
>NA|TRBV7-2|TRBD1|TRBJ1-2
TGTGCCAGCAGCTTAGGGACAGGGACCCATGGCTACACCTTC
CASSLGTGTHGYTF
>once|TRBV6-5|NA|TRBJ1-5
TGTGCCAGCAGTTACGGACTGAACAATCAGCCCCAGCATTTT
CASSYGLNNQPQHF
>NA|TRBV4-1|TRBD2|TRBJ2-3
TGCGCCAGCAGCCATTACCGGGGGGGCTTTGACCAAGATACGCAGTATTTT
CASSHYRGGFDQDTQYF
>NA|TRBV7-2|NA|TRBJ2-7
TGTGCCAGCAGCTCGACCCGCAATACCTACGAGCAGTACTTC
CASSSTRNTYEQYF
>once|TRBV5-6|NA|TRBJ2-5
TGTGCCAGCAGCTCGACCCCGGGACACAATCAAGAGACCCAGTACTTC
CASSSTPGHNQETQYF
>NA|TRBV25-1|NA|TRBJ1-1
TGTGCCAGCAGCCGTAACACTGAAGCTTTCTTT
CASSRNTEAFF
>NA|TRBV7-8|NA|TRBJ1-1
TGTGCCAGCAGTTTCGGACAGCTGAACACTGAAGCTTTCTTT
CASSFGQLNTEAFF
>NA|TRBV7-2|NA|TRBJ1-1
TGTGCCAGCAGCTTTTCCGTGAACACTGAAGCTTTCTTT
CASSFSVNTEAFF
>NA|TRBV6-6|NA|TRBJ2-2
TGTGCCAGCAGTTACTCAATGGGAACCGGGGAGCTGTTTTTT
CASSYSMGTGELFF
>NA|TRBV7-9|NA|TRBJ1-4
TGTGCCAGCAGCTTGGGTGGACTCGATAATGAAAAACTGTTTTTT
CASSLGGLDNEKLFF
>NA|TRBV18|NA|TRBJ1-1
TGTGCCAGCTCACCACCGTTCGCCCGGTGGAACACTGAAGCTTTCTTT
CASSPPFARWNTEAFF
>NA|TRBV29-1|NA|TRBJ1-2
TGCAGCGTTGCCGAGGGGTCTAACTATGGCTACACCTTC
CSVAEGSNYGYTF
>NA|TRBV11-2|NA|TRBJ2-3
TGTGCCAGCAGCTCGGGACGGGGGTCTAGCACAGATACGCAGTATTTT
CASSSGRGSSTDTQYF
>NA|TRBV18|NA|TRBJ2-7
TGTGCCAGCTCACCTTTTACAGGGTCCAACGAGCAGTACTTC
CASSPFTGSNEQYF
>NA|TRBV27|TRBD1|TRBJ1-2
TGTGCCAGCAGCAAGGACAGGGGATATGGCTACACCTTC
CASSKDRGYGYTF
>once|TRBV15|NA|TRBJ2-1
TGTGCCACCAGCAGAGAATCTAAAAATGAGCAGTTCTTC
CATSRESKNEQFF
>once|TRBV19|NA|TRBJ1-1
TGTGCCAGTAGGACACAGGGCCCAACTGAAGCTTTCTTT
CASRTQGPTEAFF
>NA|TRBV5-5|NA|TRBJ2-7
TGTGCCAGCAGCTTGGGCGCGGGGGCCGAGCAGTACTTC
CASSLGAGAEQYF
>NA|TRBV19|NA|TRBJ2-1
TGTGCCAGTACCCCCCCCAGGGGACGAGAGCAGTTCTTC
CASTPPRGREQFF
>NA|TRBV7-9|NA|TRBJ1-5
TGTGCCAGCAGCTACTTGGACAGCAATCAGCCCCAGCATTTT
CASSYLDSNQPQHF
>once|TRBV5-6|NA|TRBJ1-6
TGTGCCAGCAGCTTGGGGGGCAATTCACCCCTCCACTTT
CASSLGGNSPLHF
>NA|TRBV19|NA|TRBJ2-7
TGTGCCAGTACCCCGGCGGGAAGCTCCTACGAGCAGTACTTC
CASTPAGSSYEQYF
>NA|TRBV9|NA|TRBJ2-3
TGTGCCAGCAGCGCCACCAGTACTAGCACAGATACGCAGTATTTT
CASSATSTSTDTQYF
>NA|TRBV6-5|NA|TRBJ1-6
TGTGCCAGCAGTGAGGTTTACGACAATTCACCCCTCCACTTT
CASSEVYDNSPLHF
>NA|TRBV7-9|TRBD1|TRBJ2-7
TGTGCCAGCAGCGCCCGGGACAGGGAACACGAGCAGTACTTC
CASSARDREHEQYF
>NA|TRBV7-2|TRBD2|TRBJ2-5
TGTGCCAGCAGCCCAACGCGGACTAGCGGTTCCCAGTACTTC
CASSPTRTSGSQYF
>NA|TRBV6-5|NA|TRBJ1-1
TGTGCCAGCAGTCCCCAAGGCTTACAAGCTTTCTTT
CASSPQGLQAFF
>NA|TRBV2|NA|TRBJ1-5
TGTGCCAGCAGTGAAGGTTCTGGACAGTCATATCAGCCCCAGCATTTT
CASSEGSGQSYQPQHF
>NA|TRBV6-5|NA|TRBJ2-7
TGTGCCAGCAGTTTGACGTACTGGGGGCGTCGCGAGCAGTACTTC
CASSLTYWGRREQYF
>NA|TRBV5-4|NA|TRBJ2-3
TGTGCCAGCAGCGACTCATACTATAGCACAGATACGCAGTATTTT
CASSDSYYSTDTQYF
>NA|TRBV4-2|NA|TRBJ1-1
TGTGCCAGCAGCCCTGGGGGGCCGAACACTGAAGCTTTCTTT
CASSPGGPNTEAFF
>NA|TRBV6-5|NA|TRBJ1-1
TGTGCCAGCTGCAGGGATCGGGGGAACACTGAAGCTTTCTTT
CASCRDRGNTEAFF
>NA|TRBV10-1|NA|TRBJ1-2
TGCGCCAGCCGCTCCGAAGGTTTTTACACCTTC
CASRSEGFYTF
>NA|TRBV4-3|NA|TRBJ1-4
TGCGCCAGCAGCCAAGATCTCGCCGGGTTCGGTGAAAAACTGTTTTTT
CASSQDLAGFGEKLFF
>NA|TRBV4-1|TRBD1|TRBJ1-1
TGCGCCAGCGCCGACTCGCAGGGGGCGCCGGTTGTATCGGAAGCTTTCTTT
CASADSQGAPVVSEAFF
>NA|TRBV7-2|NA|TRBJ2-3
TGTGCCAGCAGCTTCCAGACTCGGGATACGCAGTATTTT
CASSFQTRDTQYF
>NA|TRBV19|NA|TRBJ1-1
TGTGCCAGTACCTCGCGGGGCGCGAATGTAGGCACTGAAGCTTTCTTT
CASTSRGANVGTEAFF